This T cell receptor beta chain emerged from a study of blood T cell repertoires in COVID-19. The data were produced by immunoSEQ multiplex PCR, yet TCRdb's version contains in-frame clones alone and is incomplete. The sample includes approximately 100,000 clones, about 89% seen only once; the top ten take under 14%. The clonotype was recovered from a woman aged 25 to 45 with acute or convalescent COVID-19. Sequenced sample: peripheral blood.

Written as DNA, the CDR3 is TGCGCCAGCAGCTTGACAGGACAGGATAATTCACCCCTCCACTTT. This encodes CASSLTGQDNSPLHF. The chain carries TRBV5-1 and TRBJ1-6; 7 bases agree with TRBD1. V shed 1 base and J 5 bases; nucleotides not matched to a gene: 3. This CDR3 is built from 15 residues. CDR1 and CDR2 from the germline V gene are SGHRS and YFSETQ.